These 9 T cell receptor beta chains were sequenced from one sample in a study of OX40 agonist ivuxolimab in advanced cancers. Here immunoSEQ multiplex PCR was the method, and the copy in TCRdb shows in-frame clones only, minus some. This table holds fewer than 75,000 clones, roughly nine tenths found once. The sequencing here drew on CD4+ or CD8+ T cells sorted from blood, taken in a trial of the OX40 agonist ivuxolimab. The receptors were sampled from an adult with an advanced solid tumor such as melanoma, head and neck, liver or kidney cancer.

The chain has TRBV14 and TRBJ2-1; 8 nucleotides align to TRBD1. V trimming: 3 bases; J trimming: 5 bases; junction bases outside the gene matches: 6. The length of the CDR3 is 15 residues. From germline, CDR1 is SGHDN and CDR2 FVKESK. This CDR3 is CASSHHGQGNNEQFF. CDR3 bases: TGTGCCAGCAGCCACCACGGACAGGGAAACAATGAGCAGTTCTTC.

This clone was counted once. The rearrangement joins TRBV15 to TRBJ1-6; D gene ambiguous. Looked up from germline, CDR1 is LNHNV and CDR2 is YYDKDF (reference sequence). V lost 3 bases and J lost 7, with 16 bases in between. The CDR3 loop spans 16 amino acids. The chain's CDR3 is CATSRGSYGMNSPLHF. The CDR3 coding sequence is TGTGCCACCAGCAGGGGTTCGTATGGGATGAATTCACCCCTCCACTTT.

For the CDR3, the DNA is TGTGCCTGGAGTTTGACAGGGACTAATTCACCCCTCCACTTT. This gives the protein CAWSLTGTNSPLHF. The V call is TRBV30, the J call TRBJ1-6; 7 bases are a match to TRBD1. V gave up 2 bases and J gave up 6 bases; unmatched junction bases: 4. Germline CDR1 GTSNPN, CDR2 SVGIG (reference sequence). The CDR3 length is 14 residues.

This chain connects TRBV11-2 to TRBJ2-7, with TRBD2 identical over 12 bases. Germline values: CDR1 SGHAT, CDR2 FQNNGV. V lost 5 bases, J lost 2 bases, and 7 bases stayed unmatched. CDR3 length equals 16 residues. This CDR3 is CASSPASGGAAYEQYF. CDR3 bases: TGTGCCAGCAGCCCCGCTAGCGGGGGGGCCGCCTACGAGCAGTACTTC.

The rearrangement uses TRBV11-1 and TRBJ2-1; D is unclear. Germline lookup yields CDR1 SGHAT and CDR2 FQDESV (reference sequence). Trimming removed 2 bases at V and 7 bases at J, with 12 bases between. CDR3 length: 14 amino acids. The CDR3 loop is CASSLMAPGNEQFF. The DNA for the CDR3 is TGTGCCAGCAGCTTAATGGCCCCCGGGAATGAGCAGTTCTTC.

The chain combines TRBV27 with TRBJ2-3, with TRBD1 as a possible D gene (5 bases). CDR3 length: 17 amino acids. Germline V gene data show CDR1 as MNHEY and CDR2 as SMNVEV (reference sequence). Trimming left V 0 bases short and J 0 bases short, with 13 bases between. CDR3 DNA: TGTGCCAGCAGTTTATCTCCCTTTGGGGCAAGCACAGATACGCAGTATTTT. As protein: CASSLSPFGASTDTQYF.

Only one count was recorded for this clone. The rearrangement joins TRBV28 to TRBJ1-6, with TRBD1 matching 10 bases. This CDR3 is built from 16 residues. CDR1 and CDR2 from the germline V gene are MDHEN and SYDVKM. V lost 5 bases to trimming and J lost 7 bases; unmatched junction nucleotides: 8. The CDR3 is CASSLPSTGGNSPLHF. DNA for the CDR3: TGTGCCAGCAGTCTACCGTCGACAGGGGGCAATTCACCCCTCCACTTT.

Only one count was recorded for this clone. This chain links TRBV4-3 with TRBJ1-2, with D possibly matching TRBD1 (6 bases). The CDR3 is made up of 12 amino acids. V lost 3 bases and J 4 bases, leaving 6 bases between the germline ends. Germline V gene data show CDR1 as LGHNA and CDR2 as YSLEER. CDR3 sequence (DNA): TGCGCCAGCAGCCACAGGGGCTATGGCTACACCTTC. Translation: CASSHRGYGYTF.

The V gene is TRBV5-3, the J gene TRBJ2-7; 12 bases match TRBD2. TRBV5-3 is designated an ORF whose function remains uncertain. The CDR3 totals 15 residues. Trimming removed 4 bases from V and 2 bases from J; junction bases left unmatched: 4. CDR3 coding DNA: TGTGCCAGAAGCCAGACTAGCGGGGGTACCTACGAGCAGTACTTC. Translation: CARSQTSGGTYEQYF.